Listed here is a single T cell receptor (beta chain). Antigen specificity is unknown. These data originate in a study of vaccination and CD4 T cells after COVID-19. Treatment given: roughly ten-day PBMC culture with coronavirus spike peptide pools or control peptides (ViraFEST assay). Cultures used 1.5 million to 2.5 million PBMCs per well, 10 IU/ml IL-2 and approximately 10 ug/ml peptides. A negative selection step was used to isolate CD4+ T cells once culture had run for roughly 10 days. The Oncomine TCR Beta short-read assay sequenced DNA from cultured CD4+ T cells. The genomic DNA was obtained from cultured CD4+ T cells by extraction with the QIAamp micro DNA kit. TCRdb recomputed calls from the PCR reads with MiXCR, one row per CDR3 protein. The table records some 21,000 distinct CDR3 sequences, 38% of them present only once. Regarding the study as a whole: The rise in median SARS-CoV-2-reactive clonotypes, from around 20 to 38, was not significant.

CDR1 MDHEN and CDR2 SYDVKM come from the germline V gene. There are 13 residues in the CDR3. V was pared by 5 bases and J by 6 bases, with 6 bases of the junction left unmatched. The genes are TRBV28 and TRBJ1-2; TRBD1 aligns across 7 bases. The receptor's source is a human donor who had recovered from COVID-19. Sequenced here: CD4+ T cells from blood, cultured in vitro, sampled before SARS-CoV-2 vaccination. The CDR3 sequence: CASSVGTDDGYTF. The CDR3 DNA sequence: TGTGCCAGCAGTGTCGGGACAGACGATGGCTACACCTTC.